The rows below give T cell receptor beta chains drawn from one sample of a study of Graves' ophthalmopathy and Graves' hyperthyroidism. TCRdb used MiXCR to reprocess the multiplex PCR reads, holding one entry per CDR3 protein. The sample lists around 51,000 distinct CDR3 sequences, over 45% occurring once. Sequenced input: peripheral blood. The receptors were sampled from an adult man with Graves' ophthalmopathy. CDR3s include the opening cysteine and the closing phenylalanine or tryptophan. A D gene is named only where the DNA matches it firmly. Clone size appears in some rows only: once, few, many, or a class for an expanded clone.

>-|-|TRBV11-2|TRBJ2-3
TGTGCCAGCGGCGCGATAAAGGGACTTCACACAGATACGCAATATTTT
CASGAIKGLHTDTQYF
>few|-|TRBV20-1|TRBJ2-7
TGCAGTGCTAGAGATGCGTTCTCCTACGAGCAGTACTTC
CSARDAFSYEQYF
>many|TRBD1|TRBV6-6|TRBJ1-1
TGTGCCAGCACTCCGGGACAGGGATACACTGAAGCTTTCTTT
CASTPGQGYTEAFF
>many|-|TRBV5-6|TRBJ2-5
TGTGCCAGCAGCTCCGAAGAAATTTTTCAAGAGACCCAGTACTTC
CASSSEEIFQETQYF
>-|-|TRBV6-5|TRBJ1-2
TGTGCCAGCAGTCGACGGGGGAACTATGGCTACACCTTC
CASSRRGNYGYTF
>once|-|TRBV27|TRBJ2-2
TGTGCCAGCAGTTTAATTAGCTACACCGGGGAGCTGTTTTTT
CASSLISYTGELFF
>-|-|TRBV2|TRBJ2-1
TGTGCCAGCAGGGGGGAGGACACGGCCGGAGATGAGCAGTTCTTC
CASRGEDTAGDEQFF
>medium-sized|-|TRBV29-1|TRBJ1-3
TGCAGCGTTGGGACACCAGTCTCTGGAAACACCATATATTTT
CSVGTPVSGNTIYF
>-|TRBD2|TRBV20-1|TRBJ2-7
TGCAGTGCTAGAGCTAAAGCGGGAGGATTCTACGAGCAGTACTTC
CSARAKAGGFYEQYF
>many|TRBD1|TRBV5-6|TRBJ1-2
TGTGCCAGCAGCTTACTGACAGGGGGTTATGGCTACACCTTC
CASSLLTGGYGYTF
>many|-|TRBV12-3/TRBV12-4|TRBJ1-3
TGTGCCAGCAGCCAATACAGGGCCAGCTCTGGAAACACCATATATTTT
CASSQYRASSGNTIYF
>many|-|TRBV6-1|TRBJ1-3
TGTGCCAGCAGTGAGACAGGCTCAAACACCATATATTTT
CASSETGSNTIYF
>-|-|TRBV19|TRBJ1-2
-
CDSGFYLCAWRLGPNYGYTF
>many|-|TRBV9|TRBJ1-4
TGTGCCAGCAGCCCGGGACGTACTTCAGTTGCAACTAATGAAAAACTGTTTTTT
CASSPGRTSVATNEKLFF
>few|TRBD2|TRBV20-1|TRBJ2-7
TGCAGTGCTAGAGGACTAGCGGGAGCCTACGAGCAGTACTTC
CSARGLAGAYEQYF
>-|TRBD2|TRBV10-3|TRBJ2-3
TGTGCCATCAGTGAGGCGGGAGGGCCAGTCACAGATACGCAGTATTTT
CAISEAGGPVTDTQYF
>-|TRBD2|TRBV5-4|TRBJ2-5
TGTGCCAGCAGCCCAGGGTTAGGGGAGGGCCTGGAGACCCAGTACTTC
CASSPGLGEGLETQYF
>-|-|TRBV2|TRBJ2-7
TGTGCCAGCAGTGGCGGGACCCCCGCCTACGAGCAGTACTTC
CASSGGTPAYEQYF
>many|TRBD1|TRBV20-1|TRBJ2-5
TGCAGTGCTAGACCTGGGACAGGGCGGGAGACCCAGTACTTC
CSARPGTGRETQYF
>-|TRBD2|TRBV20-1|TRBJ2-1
TGCGGTGCTAGGGCTAGCGGGTCCTACAATGAGCAGTTCTTC
CGARASGSYNEQFF
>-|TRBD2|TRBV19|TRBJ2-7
TGTGCCAGTAGCATGGGACTAGCGGGAACCTACGAGCAGTACTTC
CASSMGLAGTYEQYF
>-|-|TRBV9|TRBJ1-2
TGTGCCAGCAGCGTGGGCTATGGCTACACCTTC
CASSVGYGYTF
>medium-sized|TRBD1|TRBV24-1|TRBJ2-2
TGTGCCACCAGTGATAGGGGCAGGGGGACGAACACCGGGGAGCTGTTTTTT
CATSDRGRGTNTGELFF
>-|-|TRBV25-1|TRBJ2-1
TGTGCCAGCACCTTCCTAGGGGGTCAGTTCTTC
CASTFLGGQFF
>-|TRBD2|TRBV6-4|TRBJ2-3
TGTGCCAGCAGTGCTGGGGGGGGAACGGATACGCAGTATTTT
CASSAGGGTDTQYF
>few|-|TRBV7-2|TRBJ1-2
TGTGCCAGCAGCTTATACGGAAGGGACTATGGCTACACCTTC
CASSLYGRDYGYTF